This T cell receptor beta chain was recovered during a study of cytomegalovirus exposure and HLA in healthy donors. Study outcomes and limitations: Rare TCR sequences dominated, though some public TCRs recurred in many donors.

In its sample, this clone was seen once. The antigen remains undetermined. Assay: immunoSEQ multiplex PCR; the TCRdb copy retains only in-frame clones and omits some. Of about 170,000 clones detected, around nine tenths appear once; the ten largest clones hold 2.7%. From the 120-subject validation cohort, which was separate from the roughly 690-subject first cohort, the donors were drawn. Germline lookup yields CDR1 MNHEY and CDR2 SMNVEV (reference sequence). This CDR3 is 14 amino acids long. Trimming took 2 bases from V and 3 from J; bases not matched to a gene: 4. The rearrangement links TRBV27 to TRBJ2-7, with TRBD1 matching 7 bases. The source material was PBMCs. The origin of this receptor is a man in his late teens or twenties in good health and CMV-seropositive. As DNA, the CDR3 is TGTGCCAGCAGTTTAGTGGGACAGCGCTACGAGCAGTACTTC. Translating gives CASSLVGQRYEQYF.